Given below is one TCR beta chain in context. With 6 bases clipped from V and 6 bases from J, the junction kept 8 bases outside the gene matches. CDR1 is MDHEN and CDR2 is SYDVKM in the germline V gene. The CDR3 extends over 14 amino acids. Data came from immunoSEQ multiplex PCR; TCRdb stores just in-frame clones and leaves some out. The profile shows under 250,000 clones, about four fifths of them singletons. The sample originates from a study of blood T cell repertoires in COVID-19. Study-level background: From T cells, B-cell-depleted T cells, or PBMCs came the material, which was cDNA or gDNA.

The receptor comes from a man aged 40-49 years with active or convalescent COVID-19. The chain has TRBV28 and TRBJ1-5, with TRBD1 matching 7 bases. The sequencing sample was made of peripheral blood. The CDR3 is CASSLTGAVQPQHF. For the CDR3, the DNA is TGTGCCAGCAGCCTAACAGGGGCGGTTCAGCCCCAGCATTTT.